One and the same sample provided the 30 T cell receptor beta chains below, sequenced in a study of regulatory T cells in long-lasting Graves disease. Time point noted: newly diagnosed GD, antithyroid drugs for less than 3 months. Following extraction of RNA from PBMCs, that RNA was used to make the TCR library. Library construction for TCR beta used iRepertoire HTBI primers and Arm-PCR of CDR3 regions. MiXCR, run by TCRdb on the multiplex PCR reads, gives a single entry per CDR3 protein. The sample lists around 360,000 distinct CDR3 sequences, around 15% occurring once. The data were also submitted as part of a second study, on T cells in Graves' hyperthyroidism and ophthalmopathy.

The starting material was peripheral blood mononuclear cells (PBMCs), obtained at new diagnosis, from a patient treated with antithyroid drugs. These receptors originate from a woman between 18 and 29 years old with Graves disease.

This clonotype was seen many times. The chain is built from TRBV12-3 or TRBV12-4 and TRBJ2-1; possible D gene TRBD2, 6 bases. Trimming left V 1 base short and J 4 bases short, with 23 bases between. The CDR3 has 19 residues. CDR3 sequence: CASSLGTHAGSGRYNEQFF. The CDR3 DNA reads TGTGCCAGCAGTTTAGGTACCCACGCTGGTAGCGGAAGATACAATGAGCAGTTCTTC.

This clonotype was counted at least ten times. The chain combines TRBV6-1 with TRBJ2-7; D is possibly TRBD2 (5 bases). This CDR3 is 14 amino acids long. V lost 7 bases and J 0 bases, leaving 13 bases between the germline ends. Germline V CDR1 and CDR2: MNHNS, SASEGT. For the CDR3, the DNA is TGTGCCAGCACTAAAAGCGGTCTCTCCTACGAGCAGTACTTC. Amino acid sequence: CASTKSGLSYEQYF.

This clonotype was picked up a small number of times. J is TRBJ1-2 and V is TRBV6-1, with a weak D call TRBD1 (6 bases). V was shortened by 6 bases and J by 5 bases, with 16 bases between the two germline ends. CDR3 length: 14 residues. The V gene's germline CDR1 is MNHNS and CDR2 SASEGT. CDR3: CASSANRVFYGYTF. DNA for the CDR3: TGTGCCAGCAGCGCCAACAGGGTATTTTATGGCTACACCTTC.

This clonotype was seen more than once but under ten times. V usage is TRBV7-9 and J usage is TRBJ2-1; 15 nucleotides align to TRBD2. Germline V CDR1 and CDR2: SEHNR, FQNEAQ (reference sequence). The CDR3 covers 15 residues. Trimming at V came to 8 bases and at J to 7 bases, leaving 6 bases not matched to a gene. Here the CDR3 DNA reads TGTGCCAGCTGGACTAGCGGGAGGGCCGGGAATGAGCAGTTCTTC. It specifies CASWTSGRAGNEQFF.

At least ten counts were recorded for this clonotype. This chain uses TRBV28 with TRBJ1-5, with D hard to call. This CDR3 has 13 residues. Germline loops: CDR1 MDHEN, CDR2 SYDVKM. The ends were cut back, 6 bases at V and 2 bases at J, with 8 bases in the middle. The CDR3 nucleotides read TGTGCCAGCAGGGTCAAGGGCAATCAGCCCCAGCATTTT. As protein: CASRVKGNQPQHF.

The V and J genes are TRBV9 and TRBJ1-3, with D unclear. Germline V gene data show CDR1 as SGDLS and CDR2 as YYNGEE. V gave up 4 bases and J gave up 6 bases, with 11 bases separating them. The CDR3 has 13 residues. The CDR3 nucleotides are TGTGCCAGCAGCTCCGGACCCGAAAACACCATATATTTT. It encodes CASSSGPENTIYF.

Turning to this clonotype: It may be a read error: a sequence one base away is much more abundant. This chain uses TRBV7-3 with TRBJ1-1; no reliable D call. Germline CDR1 is SGHTA and CDR2 is FQGTGA. The ends were cut back, 2 bases at V and 6 bases at J, with 13 bases in the middle. CDR3 length equals 14 residues. CDR3 bases: TGTGCCAGCAGCTTACGGTGGGCGCCTGCTGAAGCTTTCTTT. Translation: CASSLRWAPAEAFF. Looking up the rest from reference TRBV7-3 and TRBJ1-1 gives the full variable domain: GAGVSQTPSNKVTEKGKYVELRCDPISGHTALYWYRQSLGQGPEFLIYFQGTGAADDSGLPNDRFFAVRPEGSVSTLKIQRTERGDSAVYLCASSLRWAPAEAFFGQGTRLTVV.

Only a few counts were recorded for this clonotype. The chain is built from TRBV5-6 and TRBJ2-5; the D is unclear. Germline V gene sequence: CDR1 SGHDT, CDR2 YYEEEE. The CDR3 has 13 amino acids. The V end lost 3 bases, the J end lost 3 bases, and 9 bases lay between the germline ends. CDR3 sequence: CASSSEIEETQYF. CDR3 in DNA: TGTGCCAGCAGCTCTGAGATTGAAGAGACCCAGTACTTC.

This clonotype was counted a few times. The rearrangement links TRBV19 to TRBJ2-1; D remains ambiguous. Germline CDR1 is LNHDA and CDR2 is SQIVND (reference sequence). V lost 4 bases and J 8 bases, leaving 15 bases between the germline ends. The CDR3 is 14 amino acids. The CDR3 spells CASSTLGKVHEQFF. The DNA for the CDR3 is TGTGCCAGTAGTACCCTGGGCAAAGTCCATGAGCAGTTCTTC.

This clonotype was seen many times. Compared with germline, one end of the junction differs, possibly owing to a read error. The chain carries TRBV5-1 and TRBJ1-1, with a weak D call TRBD1 (5 bases). Per the germline V gene, CDR1 is SGHRS and CDR2 is YFSETQ. This CDR3 spans 15 amino acids. As DNA, the CDR3 is TGTGCCAGCAGCTTGGCTGGGGCGGAGAACACTGAAGCTTTCTTT. Residues: CASSLAGAENTEAFF.

The chain carries TRBV30 and TRBJ2-2; a weak D match, TRBD2 (5 bases). CDR3 size: 17 residues. Germline values: CDR1 GTSNPN, CDR2 SVGIG (reference sequence). V lost 3 bases and J lost 4, with 21 bases in between. CDR3 in DNA: TGTGCCTGGAGGGAGCGGTTTCTCGGGCCGGGCACCGGGGAGCTGTTTTTT. This sequence encodes CAWRERFLGPGTGELFF.

The genes are TRBV7-9 and TRBJ1-2; TRBD1 might be the D (5 bases). CDR3 length: 17 amino acids. Germline V gives CDR1 SEHNR, CDR2 FQNEAQ (reference sequence). V lost 5 bases and J 4 bases, leaving 23 bases between the germline ends. The CDR3 region is CASSPGAGGNHLYGYTF. For the CDR3, the DNA is TGTGCCAGCAGCCCCGGCGCGGGGGGGAACCATCTCTATGGCTACACCTTC. Together with reference TRBV7-9 and TRBJ1-2, the CDR3 gives the full variable domain: DTGVSQNPRHKITKRGQNVTFRCDPISEHNRLYWYRQTLGQGPEFLTYFQNEAQLEKSRLLSDRFSAERPKGSFSTLEIQRTEQGDSAMYLCASSPGAGGNHLYGYTFGSGTRLTVV.

There are many counts of this clonotype. This sequence joins TRBV15 and TRBJ2-7; TRBD1 matches at 7 bases. Germline V gene lookup returns CDR1 LNHNV and CDR2 YYDKDF (reference sequence). The V and J ends lost 3 bases and 1 base, in that order; junction bases with no gene match: 9. This CDR3 is 16 amino acids long. The CDR3 DNA is TGTGCCACCAGCAGCTACGACAGGGATTATTCCTACGAGCAGTACTTC. Residues: CATSSYDRDYSYEQYF. Full variable domain (rest looked up from reference TRBV15 and TRBJ2-7): DAMVIQNPRYQVTQFGKPVTLSCSQTLNHNVMYWYQQKSSQAPKLLFHYYDKDFNNEADTPDNFQSRRPNTSFCFLDIRSPGLGDTAMYLCATSSYDRDYSYEQYFGPGTRLTVT.

This clonotype was seen repeatedly, ten times or more. This chain joins TRBV7-3 and TRBJ2-2; 10 bases map to TRBD2. Germline V gene lookup returns CDR1 SGHTA and CDR2 FQGTGA. V lost 5 bases to trimming and J lost 5 bases; unmatched junction nucleotides: 11. The CDR3 is 17 amino acids. The CDR3 protein is CASSALGLAGVTGELFF. The CDR3 DNA is TGTGCCAGCAGCGCCCTGGGGCTAGCGGGGGTAACCGGGGAGCTGTTTTTT.

The table lists this clonotype with many counts. This chain uses TRBV7-9 with TRBJ2-7; D unresolved. Germline V gives CDR1 SEHNR, CDR2 FQNEAQ (reference sequence). This CDR3 has 14 residues. V lost 0 bases, J lost 7 bases, and 13 bases lay in between. CDR3 amino acids: CASSLAPQAREQYF. In DNA, the CDR3 is TGTGCCAGCAGCTTAGCACCCCAGGCAAGAGAGCAGTACTTC. The whole variable domain, filled in from reference TRBV7-9 and TRBJ2-7, reads DTGVSQNPRHKITKRGQNVTFRCDPISEHNRLYWYRQTLGQGPEFLTYFQNEAQLEKSRLLSDRFSAERPKGSFSTLEIQRTEQGDSAMYLCASSLAPQAREQYFGPGTRLTVT.

The table lists this clonotype with many counts. This rearrangement joins TRBV2 to TRBJ2-7; D is ambiguous. The CDR3 extends over 13 amino acids. V shed 5 bases and J shed 7 bases, with 15 bases lying between them. CDR1 and CDR2 (germline): SNHLY, FYNNEI. CDR3 amino acids: CASSFTRLVEQYF. For the CDR3, the DNA is TGTGCCAGCAGTTTTACACGGTTGGTTGAGCAGTACTTC.

With respect to this clonotype: Being one base from a much bigger clone, this may be a read error. CDR3 sequence reads: CANSLDFLGEQFF. The DNA of the CDR3 is TGTGCCAACAGCTTAGATTTCCTCGGTGAGCAGTTCTTC. This chain connects TRBV11-3 to TRBJ2-1; D unclear. This CDR3 has 13 amino acids. Germline-derived CDR1 and CDR2 are SGHNT and YENEEA.

The chain couples TRBV12-3 or TRBV12-4 to TRBJ2-6, with 8 bases lining up with TRBD1. The J segment lost 2 bases and the V segment lost 3 bases, leaving 6 bases of the junction unmatched. The CDR3 loop spans 17 amino acids. The CDR3 is CASSFDRGVPGANVLTF. As DNA, the CDR3 is TGTGCCAGCAGTTTTGACAGGGGAGTTCCTGGGGCCAACGTCCTGACTTTC.

This chain joins TRBV12-5 and TRBJ2-3; D is unclear. The V gene's germline CDR1 is LGHNT and CDR2 FRNRAP. With 4 bases removed from V and 2 bases from J, the gap between germline ends came to 7 bases. This CDR3 contains 13 residues. The CDR3 sequence is CASGSLITDTQYF. DNA of the CDR3: TGTGCTAGTGGTTCCCTAATCACAGATACGCAGTATTTT.

The chain joins TRBV19 to TRBJ1-5; 8 bases are shared with TRBD1. The CDR3 sequence is 19 residues long. V dropped 5 bases and J dropped 0; count of bases not matched to a gene: 15. Germline V gene data show CDR1 as LNHDA and CDR2 as SQIVND (reference sequence). Here the CDR3 DNA reads TGTGCCAGTAGTCCGCAGGGGGCGAGGATCCCCAATAGCAATCAGCCCCAGCATTTT. Encoded protein: CASSPQGARIPNSNQPQHF.

The sample holds many counts of this clonotype. V is TRBV20-1 and J is TRBJ2-7; 8 bases map to TRBD2. The CDR3 is 14 amino acids. V shed 3 bases and J 0 bases; nucleotides not matched to a gene: 4. CDR1 is DFQATT and CDR2 is SNEGSKA in the germline V gene (reference sequence). In nucleotides, the CDR3 is TGCAGTGCTAGCGGGAGGGCTAGCTCCTACGAGCAGTACTTC. Translated: CSASGRASSYEQYF.

This clonotype was recorded many times. The rearrangement links TRBV11-2 to TRBJ2-3; D is ambiguous. V shed 7 bases and J shed 2 bases, with 16 bases lying between them. The CDR3 spans 15 residues. Germline CDR1 is SGHAT and CDR2 is FQNNGV. The CDR3 sequence is CASTPNRLFTDTQYF. CDR3 nucleotide sequence: TGTGCCAGCACCCCGAATCGGCTTTTCACAGATACGCAGTATTTT.

This clonotype has just a few counts. This chain joins TRBV11-2 and TRBJ2-7; TRBD1 aligns across 11 bases. V was clipped by 5 bases and J by 4 bases; unmatched bases: 10. The CDR3 spans 16 residues. CDR1 and CDR2 from the germline V gene are SGHAT and FQNNGV. The CDR3 here is CASSTDPGQGVYEQYF. CDR3 in DNA: TGTGCCAGCAGCACCGATCCGGGACAGGGGGTTTACGAGCAGTACTTC.

The CDR3 loop reads CSAAGDRGNIQYF. The CDR3 DNA follows: TGCAGTGCCGCGGGGGACAGGGGGAACATTCAGTACTTC. This chain uses TRBV20-1 with TRBJ2-4; 11 bases fit TRBD1. Germline V gene data show CDR1 as DFQATT and CDR2 as SNEGSKA (reference sequence). The CDR3 covers 13 residues. V dropped 6 bases and J dropped 7; count of bases not matched to a gene: 5.

The chain combines TRBV19 with TRBJ2-7; D possibly corresponds to TRBD1 (6 bases). Trimming removed 4 bases at V and 0 bases at J, with 10 bases between. The CDR3 has 14 residues. CDR1 is LNHDA and CDR2 is SQIVND in the germline V gene (reference sequence). This CDR3 reads CASSRQEGSYEQYF. CDR3 in DNA: TGTGCCAGTAGTAGACAGGAAGGCTCCTACGAGCAGTACTTC.

This clonotype appeared many times. The rearrangement uses TRBV28 and TRBJ2-7; 8 nucleotides line up with TRBD2. The V segment lost 5 bases and the J segment 3 bases; nucleotides outside the gene matches: 6. The CDR3 loop spans 14 amino acids. Germline values: CDR1 MDHEN, CDR2 SYDVKM. The CDR3, as DNA: TGTGCCAGCAGTCCCGCCGGGACTAGCTACGAGCAGTACTTC. Protein sequence: CASSPAGTSYEQYF.

This clonotype was observed once. The rearrangement joins TRBV7-9 to TRBJ1-5; D is possibly TRBD1 (5 bases). Germline V gene data show CDR1 as SEHNR and CDR2 as FQNEAQ (reference sequence). The CDR3 contains 18 residues. Trimming shortened V by 5 bases and J by 4 bases, and 24 bases separated the two germline ends. The CDR3 here is CASSKGSFRDRENQPQHF. The DNA for the CDR3 is TGTGCCAGCAGCAAGGGAAGTTTTCGCGACAGAGAGAATCAGCCCCAGCATTTT. Together with reference TRBV7-9 and TRBJ1-5, the CDR3 gives the full variable domain: DTGVSQNPRHKITKRGQNVTFRCDPISEHNRLYWYRQTLGQGPEFLTYFQNEAQLEKSRLLSDRFSAERPKGSFSTLEIQRTEQGDSAMYLCASSKGSFRDRENQPQHFGDGTRLSIL.

A word on this clonotype: A clone one base away is much larger, so this may be a read error. The chain carries TRBV5-5 and TRBJ2-7; tentative D call: TRBD2 (5 bases). From germline, CDR1 is SGHKS and CDR2 YYEKEE (reference sequence). This CDR3 has 14 amino acids. Trimming left V 1 base short and J 2 bases short, with 10 bases between. The CDR3 reads CASSLCLGAYEQYF. The DNA of the CDR3 is TGTGCCAGCAGCTTGTGCCTCGGGGCCTACGAGCAGTACTTC.

This clonotype was seen at least ten times. V gene TRBV6-5 combines with J gene TRBJ2-3; possibly TRBD1 for D (5 bases). Per the germline V gene, CDR1 is MNHEY and CDR2 is SVGAGI. The length of the CDR3 is 16 residues. Deletions cut 2 bases from V and 1 base from J, with 13 bases between. As DNA, the CDR3 is TGTGCCAGCAGTTACGTCGCAGGGTTGGGCACAGATACGCAGTATTTT. Encoded protein: CASSYVAGLGTDTQYF.

This clonotype has at least ten counts. CDR3 amino acids: CASSWDRLNTEAFF. The DNA for the CDR3 is TGTGCCAGCAGCTGGGACAGATTGAACACTGAAGCTTTCTTT. The J gene is TRBJ1-1, the V gene TRBV3-1; TRBD1 matches at 7 bases. The V and J ends lost 5 bases and 0 bases, in that order; junction bases with no gene match: 3. CDR3 length: 14 residues. The germline gives CDR1 LGHDT, CDR2 YNNKEL (reference sequence).